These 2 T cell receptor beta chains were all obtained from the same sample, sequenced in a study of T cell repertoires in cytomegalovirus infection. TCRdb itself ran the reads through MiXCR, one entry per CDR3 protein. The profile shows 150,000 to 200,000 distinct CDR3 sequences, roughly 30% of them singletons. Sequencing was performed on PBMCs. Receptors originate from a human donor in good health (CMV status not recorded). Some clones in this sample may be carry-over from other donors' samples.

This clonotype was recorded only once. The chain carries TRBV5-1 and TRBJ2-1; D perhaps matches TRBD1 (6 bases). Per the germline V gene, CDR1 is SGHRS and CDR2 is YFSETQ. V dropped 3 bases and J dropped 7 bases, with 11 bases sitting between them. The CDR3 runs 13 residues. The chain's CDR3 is CASSYAQGNEQFF. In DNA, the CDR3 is TGCGCCAGCAGCTACGCTCAGGGGAATGAGCAGTTCTTC.

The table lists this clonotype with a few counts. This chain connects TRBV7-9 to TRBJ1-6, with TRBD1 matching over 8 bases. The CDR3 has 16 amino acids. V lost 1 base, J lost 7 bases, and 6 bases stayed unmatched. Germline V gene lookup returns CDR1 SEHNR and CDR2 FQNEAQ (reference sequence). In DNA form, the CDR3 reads TGTGCCAGCAGCTTAGGAGACAGGGGTCGGAATTCACCCCTCCACTTT. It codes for CASSLGDRGRNSPLHF.